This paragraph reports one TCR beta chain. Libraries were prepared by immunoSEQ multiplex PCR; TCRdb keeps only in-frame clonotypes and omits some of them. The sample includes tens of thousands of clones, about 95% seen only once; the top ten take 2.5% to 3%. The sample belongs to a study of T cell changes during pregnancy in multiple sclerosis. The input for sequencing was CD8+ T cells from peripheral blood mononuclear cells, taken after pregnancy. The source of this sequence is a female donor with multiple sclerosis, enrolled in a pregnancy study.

The CDR3, as DNA: TGTGCCAGCAGCTTAGGATCAGGGGCTGACCAGCCCCAGCATTTT. Encoded protein: CASSLGSGADQPQHF. The chain carries TRBV7-9 and TRBJ1-5; TRBD1 is a possible D gene (6 bases). The CDR3 is 15 residues long. Trimming removed 1 base at V and 7 bases at J, with 14 bases between. In germline, CDR1 is SEHNR, CDR2 FQNEAQ (reference sequence). The full variable domain, its missing parts supplied by reference TRBV7-9 and TRBJ1-5, is DTGVSQNPRHKITKRGQNVTFRCDPISEHNRLYWYRQTLGQGPEFLTYFQNEAQLEKSRLLSDRFSAERPKGSFSTLEIQRTEQGDSAMYLCASSLGSGADQPQHFGDGTRLSIL.